This T cell receptor beta chain was captured by sequencing in a study of T cell responses to AZD1222 COVID-19 vaccine. As for the study in general: Second-dose schedules of about 4 or about 12 weeks were combined. Notes on the study in general: The number of AZD1222 recipients seropositive at baseline was only 5 to 7. Vaccine-related CD4 TCRs covered spike, predominating at 160-218 and 743-854.

Points on this clone: What it recognizes is unknown.

V shed 4 bases and J shed 7 bases, with 13 bases lying between them. CDR3 length: 13 residues. Per germline, CDR1 LNHDA and CDR2 SQIVND (reference sequence). This table comes from immunoSEQ multiplex PCR, and its TCRdb copy is limited to in-frame clones, with some not included. The table records roughly 150,000 clones, about 86% of them present only once. The source was peripheral blood, collected on day 0 of AZD1222 vaccination. The chain couples TRBV19 to TRBJ1-1, with D possibly being TRBD1 (6 bases). This TCR was sampled from an adult in good health. The CDR3 here is CASSNRRGDEAFF. CDR3 bases: TGTGCCAGTAGTAATAGAAGGGGGGATGAAGCTTTCTTT.